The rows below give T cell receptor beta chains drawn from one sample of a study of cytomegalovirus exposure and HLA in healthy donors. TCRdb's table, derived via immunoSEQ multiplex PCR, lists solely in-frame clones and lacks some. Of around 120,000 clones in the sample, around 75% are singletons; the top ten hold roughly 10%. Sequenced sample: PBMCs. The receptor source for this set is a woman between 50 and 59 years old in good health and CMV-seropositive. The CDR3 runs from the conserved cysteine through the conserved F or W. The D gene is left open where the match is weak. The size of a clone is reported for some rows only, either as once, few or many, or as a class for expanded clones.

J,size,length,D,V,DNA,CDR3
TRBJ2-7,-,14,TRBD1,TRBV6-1,TGTGCCAGCACCGGGACAGGCCTACCCTACGAGCAGTACTTC,CASTGTGLPYEQYF
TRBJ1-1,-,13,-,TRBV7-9,TGTGCCAGCAGCCCCGTGTCTCGGACTGAAGCTTTCTTT,CASSPVSRTEAFF
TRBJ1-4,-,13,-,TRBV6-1,TGTGCCAGCAGTGTGGAGGGAAGTGAAAAACTGTTTTTT,CASSVEGSEKLFF
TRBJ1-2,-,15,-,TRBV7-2,TGTGCCAGCAGCTTAGGCCCGGGGGAAAGTGGTGGCTACACCTTC,CASSLGPGESGGYTF
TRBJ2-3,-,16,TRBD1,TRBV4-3,TGCGCCAGCAGTTTATCCGCCGGGACAGTCACAGATACGCAGTATTTT,CASSLSAGTVTDTQYF
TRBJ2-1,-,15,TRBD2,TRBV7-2,TGTGCCAGCAGCTGGGGACTAGCATCCTACAATGAGCAGTTCTTC,CASSWGLASYNEQFF
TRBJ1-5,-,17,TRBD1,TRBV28,TGTGCCAGCAGTCCAAGGTTCGGACAGGGCCTCAATCAGCCCCAGCATTTT,CASSPRFGQGLNQPQHF
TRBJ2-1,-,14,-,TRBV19,TGTGCCAGTACCCCAGGGTGGGTTCTGGATGAGCAGTTCTTC,CASTPGWVLDEQFF
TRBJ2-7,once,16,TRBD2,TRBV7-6,TGTGCCAGCAGCTTAGAACGGGGACTAGCGGGGACCCAACAGTACTTC,CASSLERGLAGTQQYF
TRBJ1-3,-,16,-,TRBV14,TGTGCCAGCAGCCCCCGAGGCCAGAGAATACGAAACACCATATATTTT,CASSPRGQRIRNTIYF
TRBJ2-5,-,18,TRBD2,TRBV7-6,TGTGCCAGCAGCTTAGCACTCGGCGGGGGGGCCTCAAGCAAGACCCAGTACTTC,CASSLALGGGASSKTQYF
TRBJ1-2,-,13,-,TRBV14,TGTGCCAGCAGCCAAACGGCTAACTATGGCTACACCTTC,CASSQTANYGYTF
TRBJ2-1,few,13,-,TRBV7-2,TGTGCCAGTTCTCGGGGGGCTTACAATGAGCAGTTCTTC,CASSRGAYNEQFF
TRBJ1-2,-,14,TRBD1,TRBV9,TGTGCCAGCAGCGTAACCCCAGGGGGAGATGGCTACACCTTC,CASSVTPGGDGYTF
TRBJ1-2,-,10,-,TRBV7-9,TGTGCCAGCAGCCTCGATGGCTACACCTTC,CASSLDGYTF
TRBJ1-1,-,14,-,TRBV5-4,TGTGCCAGCGAGAGGGGGGGCGCGAGAACTGAAGCTTTCTTT,CASERGGARTEAFF
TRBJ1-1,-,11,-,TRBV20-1,TGCAGTGCTAGAGATAAGGAGGAAGCTTTCTTT,CSARDKEEAFF
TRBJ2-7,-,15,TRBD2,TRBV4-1,TGCGCCAGCAGCCGGGCGGCTAGCGGAACCTACGAGCAGTACTTC,CASSRAASGTYEQYF
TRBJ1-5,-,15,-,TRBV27,TGTGCCAGCAGTTTATCAGGCAGGGGAAATCAGCCCCAGCATTTT,CASSLSGRGNQPQHF
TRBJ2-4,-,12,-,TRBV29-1,TGCAGCGTTGGACTAGCCAAAAACATTCAGTACTTC,CSVGLAKNIQYF
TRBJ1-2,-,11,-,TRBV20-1,TGCAGTGCTAGACAGGGAGGTGGCTACACCTTC,CSARQGGGYTF
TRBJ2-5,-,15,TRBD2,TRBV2,TGTGCCAGCAGTGAAAATAGCGGGGGGTCAGAGACCCAGTACTTC,CASSENSGGSETQYF
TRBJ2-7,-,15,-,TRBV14,TGTGCCAGCAGCCAAGAGGGTTGGCAGGGGCAAGAGCAGTACTTC,CASSQEGWQGQEQYF
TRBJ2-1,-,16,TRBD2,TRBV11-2,TGTGCCAGCAGCCTTAGCGGGGGGGCCGAGTACAATGAGCAGTTCTTC,CASSLSGGAEYNEQFF
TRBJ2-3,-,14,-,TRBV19,TGTGCCAGTAGTTCAGGCAGGTACACAGATACGCAGTATTTT,CASSSGRYTDTQYF
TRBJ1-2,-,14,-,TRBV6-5,TGTGCCAGCAGTTACTCCAGGGCTAACTATGGCTACACCTTC,CASSYSRANYGYTF
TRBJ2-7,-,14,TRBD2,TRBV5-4,TGTGCCAGCAGCTTATACGGGAGGGCCAACGAGCAGTACTTC,CASSLYGRANEQYF
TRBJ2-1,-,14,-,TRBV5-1,TGCGCCAGCAGCTTGGTTTTAGCCTCCGATGAGCAGTTCTTC,CASSLVLASDEQFF
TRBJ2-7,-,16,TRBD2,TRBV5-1,TGCGCCAGCAGCCGCTCCACTAGCGGGAGACCCAACGAGCAGTACTTC,CASSRSTSGRPNEQYF
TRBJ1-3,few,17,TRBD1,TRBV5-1,TGCGCCAGCAGCAGAGGGACAGGGGGCAATCCCGGAAACACCATATATTTT,CASSRGTGGNPGNTIYF
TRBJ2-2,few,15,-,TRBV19,TGTGCCAGTAGTAAAGCCCGCCCGAACACCGGGGAGCTGTTTTTT,CASSKARPNTGELFF
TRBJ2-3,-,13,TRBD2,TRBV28,TGTGCCAGCAGCTCGCGGGGGACAGATACGCAGTATTTT,CASSSRGTDTQYF
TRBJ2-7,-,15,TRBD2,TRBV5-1,TGCGCCAGCAGCTTGGAGTTTAGCGGGAGTTTGCAAGCGTACTTC,CASSLEFSGSLQAYF
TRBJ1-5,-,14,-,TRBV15,TGTGCCACCAGCAGAGAGGGCCATAATCAGCCCCAGCATTTT,CATSREGHNQPQHF
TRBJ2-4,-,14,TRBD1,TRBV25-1,TGTGCCAGCAGTGACGACAGGGGGAAAAACATTCAGTACTTC,CASSDDRGKNIQYF
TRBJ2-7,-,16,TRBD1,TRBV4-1,TGCGCCAGCAGCCCGGGGCCCGGACAGGGGGCCTACGAGCAGTACTTC,CASSPGPGQGAYEQYF
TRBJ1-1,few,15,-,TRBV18,TGTGCCAGCTCACCTAGGGACATCAGGGCCACTGAAGCTTTCTTT,CASSPRDIRATEAFF
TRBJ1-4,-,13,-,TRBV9,TGTGCCAGCAGCGTCGGAGGGAATGAAAAACTGTTTTTT,CASSVGGNEKLFF
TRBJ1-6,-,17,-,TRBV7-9,TGTGCCAGCAGCACAGGTGTCCGATCAGGTCATAATTCACCCCTCCACTTT,CASSTGVRSGHNSPLHF
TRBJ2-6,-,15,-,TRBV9,TGTGCCAGCAGCGTATTAGCGTCTGGGGCCAACGTCCTGACTTTC,CASSVLASGANVLTF
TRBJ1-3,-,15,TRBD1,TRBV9,TGTGCCAGCAGCGTAGGGGCAGGGGGTGGAAACACCATATATTTT,CASSVGAGGGNTIYF
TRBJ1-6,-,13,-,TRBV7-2,TGTGCCAGCAGCCAAGAGAGGGCTTCACCCCTCCACTTT,CASSQERASPLHF
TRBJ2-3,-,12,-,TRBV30,TGTGCCTGGAGGTGGGGGGCAGATACGCAGTATTTT,CAWRWGADTQYF
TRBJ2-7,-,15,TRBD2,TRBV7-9,TGTGCCAGCAGCCGGACTAGCGGGGGATCCTACGAGCAGTACTTC,CASSRTSGGSYEQYF
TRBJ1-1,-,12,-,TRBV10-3,TGTGCCATCTCGGTGAGAAACACTGAAGCTTTCTTT,CAISVRNTEAFF
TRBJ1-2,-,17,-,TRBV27,TGTGCCAGCAGTCCCCCGTGGGTCGAGGGTGAGGGCTATGGCTACACCTTC,CASSPPWVEGEGYGYTF
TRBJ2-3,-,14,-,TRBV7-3,TGTGCCAGCAGCCCACACAGTAGCACAGATACGCAGTATTTT,CASSPHSSTDTQYF
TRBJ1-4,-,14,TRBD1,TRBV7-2,TGTGCCAGCAGCCCCGGGACAGGGGGGGAAAAACTGTTTTTT,CASSPGTGGEKLFF